This TCR beta chain was captured by sequencing in a study of siplizumab effects on memory and regulatory T cells. Whole-study results and caveats: Assignment to unstimulated subsets succeeded for only a minor fraction of the alloreactive clones. Major contributors to the alloresponse seemed to be naive T cells, which also appeared more diverse than memory cells. Treg-derived clones made up an average of roughly 66% of mappable alloreactive CD4+ clones with siplizumab and over 25% in controls.

The CDR3 has 16 amino acids. V was cut by 2 bases and J by 1 base, with 11 bases left in between. Germline V gene data show CDR1 as SGHTA and CDR2 as FQGNSA. Regarding this clone: Its antigen is unidentified.

TCRdb keeps only in-frame clones here, not all; method: immunoSEQ multiplex PCR. The sample records some 100,000 clones, around 95% being singletons. The rearrangement joins TRBV7-2 to TRBJ2-2; D is tentatively TRBD1 or TRBD2 (5 bases each). The source is a human donor in good health. Sample: non-Treg CD4+ T cells sorted from blood. The CDR3 nucleotides are TGTGCCAGCAGCTTACAGGGAGCGAAGAACACCGGGGAGCTGTTTTTT. Encoded protein: CASSLQGAKNTGELFF.